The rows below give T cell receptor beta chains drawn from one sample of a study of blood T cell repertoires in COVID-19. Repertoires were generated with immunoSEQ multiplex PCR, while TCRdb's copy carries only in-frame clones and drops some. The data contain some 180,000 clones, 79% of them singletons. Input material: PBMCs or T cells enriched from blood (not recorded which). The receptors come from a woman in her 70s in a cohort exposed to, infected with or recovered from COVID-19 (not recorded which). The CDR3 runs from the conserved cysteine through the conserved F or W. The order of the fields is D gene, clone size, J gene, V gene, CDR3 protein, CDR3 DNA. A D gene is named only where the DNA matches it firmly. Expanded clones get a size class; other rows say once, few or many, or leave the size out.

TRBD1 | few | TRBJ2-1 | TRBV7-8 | CASSLDRGNEQFF | TGTGCCAGCAGCTTAGACAGGGGCAATGAGCAGTTCTTC
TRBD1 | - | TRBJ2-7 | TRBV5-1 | CASSRGQGADEQYF | TGCGCCAGCAGCCGCGGACAGGGGGCGGACGAGCAGTACTTC
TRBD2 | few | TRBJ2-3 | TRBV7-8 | CASSLRSLAGTDTQYF | TGTGCCAGCAGCCTCCGTAGCCTAGCGGGCACAGATACGCAGTATTTT
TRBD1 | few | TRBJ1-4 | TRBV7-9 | CASSLGAGGNEKLFF | TGTGCCAGCAGCTTAGGAGCAGGGGGAAATGAAAAACTGTTTTTT
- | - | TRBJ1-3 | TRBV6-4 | CASGNRAHSGNTIYF | TGTGCCAGCGGAAACAGGGCCCACTCTGGAAACACCATATATTTT
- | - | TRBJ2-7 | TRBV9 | CASSVEPGYEQYF | TGTGCCAGCAGCGTAGAGCCGGGCTACGAGCAGTACTTC
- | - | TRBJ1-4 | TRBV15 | CATSRGPTGNEKLFF | TGTGCCACCAGCAGAGGGCCGACGGGTAATGAAAAACTGTTTTTT
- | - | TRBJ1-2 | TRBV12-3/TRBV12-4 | CASSTEMNYGYTF | TGTGCCAGCAGTACAGAAATGAACTATGGCTACACCTTC
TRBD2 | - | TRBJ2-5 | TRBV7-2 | CASSGGGGKTQYF | TGTGCCAGCTCGGGGGGAGGAGGAAAGACCCAGTACTTC
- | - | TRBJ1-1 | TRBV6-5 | CASRFGQNTEAFF | TGTGCCAGCAGATTTGGACAGAACACTGAAGCTTTCTTT
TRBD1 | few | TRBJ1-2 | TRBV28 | CASRPGQGPNYGYTF | TGTGCCAGCAGACCGGGACAGGGGCCGAACTATGGCTACACCTTC
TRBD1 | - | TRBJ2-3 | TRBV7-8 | CASSPQGGTDTQYF | TGTGCCAGCAGCCCACAGGGGGGCACAGATACGCAGTATTTT
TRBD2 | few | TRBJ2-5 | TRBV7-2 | CASSNLAGRETQYF | TGTGCCAGCAGCAACCTAGCGGGACGAGAGACCCAGTACTTC
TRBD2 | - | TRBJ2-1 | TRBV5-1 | CASSDRGSSANEQFF | TGCGCCAGCAGCGACCGCGGGAGTTCGGCGAATGAGCAGTTCTTC
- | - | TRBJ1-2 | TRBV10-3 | CALREETNSYGYTF | TGTGCCCTCCGGGAGGAGACAAACTCCTATGGCTACACCTTC
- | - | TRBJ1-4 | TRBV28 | CASRFWGDEKLFF | TGTGCCAGCAGATTCTGGGGGGATGAAAAACTGTTTTTT
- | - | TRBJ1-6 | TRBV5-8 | CASSPTGSGRNSPLHF | TGTGCCAGCAGCCCAACGGGGTCCGGGCGGAATTCACCCCTCCACTTT
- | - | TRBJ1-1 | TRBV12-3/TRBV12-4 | CASSFRGRSEAFF | TGTGCCAGCAGTTTTAGAGGGAGGTCTGAAGCTTTCTTT
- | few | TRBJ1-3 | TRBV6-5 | CASSLKQYSGNTIYF | TGTGCCAGCAGCCTTAAACAGTATTCTGGAAACACCATATATTTT
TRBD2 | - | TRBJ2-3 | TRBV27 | CASSISGSGTDTQYF | TGTGCCAGCAGCATAAGCGGGAGCGGCACAGATACGCAGTATTTT
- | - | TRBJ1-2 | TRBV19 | CASSIDGLYGYTF | TGTGCCAGTAGTATAGACGGACTTTATGGCTACACCTTC
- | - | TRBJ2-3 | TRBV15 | CATSREWQYTQYF | TGTGCCACCAGCAGAGAGTGGCAGTATACGCAGTATTTT
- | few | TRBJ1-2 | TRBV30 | CAWSPPWREGYTF | TGTGCCTGGAGTCCCCCATGGAGGGAGGGCTACACCTTC
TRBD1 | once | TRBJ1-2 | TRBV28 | CASRAGTGYGYTF | TGTGCCAGCAGAGCCGGGACAGGGTATGGCTACACCTTC
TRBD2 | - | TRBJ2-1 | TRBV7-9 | CASSLADLSYNEQFF | TGTGCCAGCAGTCTAGCGGACCTGAGCTACAATGAGCAGTTCTTC
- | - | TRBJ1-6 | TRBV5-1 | CASSLEGVGVHSPLHF | TGCGCCAGCAGCTTGGAGGGGGTCGGCGTTCATTCACCCCTCCACTTT
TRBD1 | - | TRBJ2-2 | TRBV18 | CASSRDRGNTGELFF | TGTGCCAGCTCGCGGGACAGGGGGAACACCGGGGAGCTGTTTTTT
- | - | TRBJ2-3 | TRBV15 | CATSRVVGTDTQYF | TGTGCCACCAGCAGAGTAGTGGGCACAGATACGCAGTATTTT
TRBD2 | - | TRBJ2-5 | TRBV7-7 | CASSQMGAGGQETQYF | TGTGCTAGCAGCCAAATGGGGGCGGGAGGGCAAGAGACCCAGTACTTC
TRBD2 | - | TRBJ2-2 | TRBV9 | CASSPLTSGGFGELFF | TGTGCCAGCAGCCCCCTGACTAGCGGTGGCTTCGGGGAGCTGTTTTTT
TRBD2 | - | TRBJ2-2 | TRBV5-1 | CASSGGGPNTGELFF | TGCGCCAGCAGTGGGGGAGGGCCGAACACCGGGGAGCTGTTTTTT